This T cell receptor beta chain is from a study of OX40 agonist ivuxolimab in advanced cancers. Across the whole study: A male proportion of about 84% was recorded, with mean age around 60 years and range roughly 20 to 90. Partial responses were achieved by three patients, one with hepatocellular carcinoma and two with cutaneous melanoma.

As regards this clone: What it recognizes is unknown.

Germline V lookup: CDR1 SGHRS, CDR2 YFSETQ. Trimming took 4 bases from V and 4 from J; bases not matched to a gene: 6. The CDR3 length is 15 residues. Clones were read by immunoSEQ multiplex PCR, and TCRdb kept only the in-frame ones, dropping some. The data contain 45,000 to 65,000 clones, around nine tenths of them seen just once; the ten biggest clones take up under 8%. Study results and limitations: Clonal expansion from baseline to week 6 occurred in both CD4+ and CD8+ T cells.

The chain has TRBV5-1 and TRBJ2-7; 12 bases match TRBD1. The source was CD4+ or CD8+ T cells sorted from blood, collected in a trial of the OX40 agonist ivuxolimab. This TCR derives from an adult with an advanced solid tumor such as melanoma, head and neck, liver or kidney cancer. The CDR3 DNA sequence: TGCGCCAGCAGCCCTGGGACAGGGGGCATATACGAGCAGTACTTC. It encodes CASSPGTGGIYEQYF.